This T cell receptor beta chain was captured by sequencing in a study of CD8 T cells in ankylosing spondylitis. Study-level findings and limits: Apparently characteristic of ankylosing spondylitis blood was a TCR beta motif (about eight highly homologous variants). It was reported that disease-linked clones were significantly enriched in matched ankylosing spondylitis synovial fluid.

V dropped 2 bases and J dropped 10; count of bases not matched to a gene: 5. The CDR3 length is 14 residues. Germline assignment: CDR1 ENHRY and CDR2 SYGVKD. Details on this clonotype: Its antigen is currently unknown.

The TCR beta libraries were generated through quantitative 5'-RACE incorporating molecular barcodes. Each CDR3 protein gets one entry after TCRdb re-called the 5' RACE reads with MiXCR. The sample lists 400,000 to 450,000 distinct CDR3 sequences; 17% were seen once. The chain has TRBV10-3 and TRBJ1-6; 7 bases line up with TRBD1. The receptor's source is a male donor with ankylosing spondylitis. What was sequenced was blood, either unsorted or a sorted T cell fraction (not recorded which). Here the CDR3 DNA reads TGTGCCATCAGTGAGACAGGGGAGTCATCACCCCTCCACTTT. Translated, it gives CAISETGESSPLHF.